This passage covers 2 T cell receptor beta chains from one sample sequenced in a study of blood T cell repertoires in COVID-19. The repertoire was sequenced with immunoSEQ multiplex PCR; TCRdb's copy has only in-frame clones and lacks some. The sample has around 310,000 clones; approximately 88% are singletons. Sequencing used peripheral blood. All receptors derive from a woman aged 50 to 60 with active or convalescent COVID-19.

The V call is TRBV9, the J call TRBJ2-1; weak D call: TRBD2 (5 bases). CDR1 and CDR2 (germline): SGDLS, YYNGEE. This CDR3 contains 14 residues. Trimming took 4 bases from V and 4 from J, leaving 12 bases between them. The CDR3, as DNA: TGTGCCAGCAGCCAGGACTGGATTTACAATGAGCAGTTCTTC. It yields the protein CASSQDWIYNEQFF.

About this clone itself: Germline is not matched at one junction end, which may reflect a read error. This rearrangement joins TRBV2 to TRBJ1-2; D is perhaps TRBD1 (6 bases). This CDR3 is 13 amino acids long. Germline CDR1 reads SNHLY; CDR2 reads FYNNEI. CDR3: CASSEDRKYGYTF. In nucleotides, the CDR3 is TGTGCCAGCAGCGAAGACAGGAAATATGGCTACACCTTC.